These T cell receptor beta chains were read from a single sample in a study of blood T cell repertoires in COVID-19. Repertoires were generated with immunoSEQ multiplex PCR, while TCRdb's copy carries only in-frame clones and drops some. The sample records fewer than 450,000 clones, 88% being singletons. Sequenced sample: peripheral blood. The receptors originated from a woman between 65 and 79 years old with COVID-19, enrolled during active disease. Each CDR3 is given with its conserved first and last residue. A D gene is named only where the DNA matches it firmly. Some rows have no size entry. The others give once, few or many, or a class for an expanded clone.

clone_size,d_call,v_call,cdr3_length,j_call,cdr3_aa,cdr3_nt
-,-,TRBV6-5,11,TRBJ1-2,CASGDIRGYTF,TGTGCCAGCGGGGACATCCGAGGCTACACCTTC
-,TRBD1,TRBV11-2,16,TRBJ1-6,CASSEIRDRVYPPLHF,TGTGCCAGCAGCGAGATCCGGGACAGGGTTTATCCACCCCTCCACTTT
-,-,TRBV5-6,13,TRBJ1-2,CASRPQSHYGYTF,TGTGCCAGCAGACCTCAAAGCCACTATGGCTACACCTTC
-,-,TRBV7-3,16,TRBJ1-3,CASSFTGTDSGNTIYF,TGTGCCAGCAGCTTCACCGGGACTGACTCTGGAAACACCATATATTTT
few,-,TRBV28,15,TRBJ2-7,CASRIGDWSSYEQYF,TGTGCCAGTAGAATTGGGGACTGGAGCTCCTACGAGCAGTACTTC
-,-,TRBV18,15,TRBJ1-4,CASSPRGWTNEKLFF,TGTGCCAGCTCACCACGAGGGTGGACTAATGAAAAACTGTTTTTT
few,-,TRBV27,11,TRBJ1-2,CASSFGGGYTF,TGTGCCAGCAGTTTCGGCGGTGGCTACACCTTC
once,TRBD1,TRBV23-1,15,TRBJ2-7,CASSFQGALRYEQYF,TGCGCCAGCAGTTTTCAGGGGGCGTTACGATACGAGCAGTACTTC
-,-,TRBV29-1,12,TRBJ2-5,CSGGHIQETQYF,TGCAGCGGCGGACACATCCAAGAGACCCAGTACTTC
-,TRBD1,TRBV4-3,14,TRBJ1-6,CASSPGQGNSPLHF,TGCGCCAGCAGCCCCGGACAGGGTAATTCACCCCTCCACTTT
-,-,TRBV4-3,16,TRBJ2-5,CASSQDWRVKGETQYF,TGCGCCAGCAGCCAAGACTGGAGGGTGAAGGGAGAGACCCAGTACTTC
-,TRBD1,TRBV5-4,13,TRBJ1-1,CASSLSQGVEAFF,TGTGCCAGCAGCTTGTCCCAGGGGGTGGAAGCTTTCTTT
-,-,TRBV28,15,TRBJ1-2,CASSLPSGGTDGYTF,TGTGCCAGCAGTTTACCCTCGGGAGGGACCGATGGCTACACCTTC
-,-,TRBV5-1,12,TRBJ1-2,CASRSTEGGYTF,TGCGCCAGCAGATCCACGGAGGGCGGCTACACCTTC
-,TRBD1,TRBV30,17,TRBJ1-6,CAWTITRTGGLHSPLHF,TGTGCCTGGACGATCACACGGACAGGGGGATTGCATTCACCCCTCCACTTT
-,-,TRBV7-9,18,TRBJ2-4,CASSLSWGEPLAKNIQYF,TGTGCCAGCAGCTTGAGTTGGGGGGAACCACTAGCCAAAAACATTCAGTACTTC
-,TRBD2,TRBV10-2,15,TRBJ2-2,CASRPRLAGAGELFF,TGCGCCAGCAGACCCAGACTAGCGGGGGCCGGGGAGCTGTTTTTT
-,TRBD2,TRBV5-1,14,TRBJ2-7,CARSLGGGAYEQYF,TGCGCCCGCAGCTTGGGCGGGGGGGCTTACGAGCAGTACTTC
-,TRBD1,TRBV5-4,16,TRBJ1-4,CASSIRQGGIYEKLFF,TGTGCCAGCAGCATTAGACAGGGGGGCATCTATGAAAAACTGTTTTTT
-,-,TRBV18,15,TRBJ1-5,CASSPDSYSNQPQHF,TGTGCCAGCTCACCAGACAGCTATAGCAATCAGCCCCAGCATTTT
-,-,TRBV18,17,TRBJ1-2,CASSPTAGPRDYYGYTF,TGTGCCAGCTCACCAACGGCAGGGCCTAGAGATTACTATGGCTACACCTTC
-,TRBD1,TRBV24-1,14,TRBJ2-5,CATRSGTAQETQYF,TGTGCCACTAGGAGTGGGACAGCTCAAGAGACCCAGTACTTC
-,-,TRBV6-6,16,TRBJ2-7,CASSYSPPGLNYEQYF,TGTGCCAGCAGTTACTCCCCTCCAGGCCTGAACTACGAGCAGTACTTC
-,TRBD1,TRBV6-1,16,TRBJ2-1,CASSEAMAGGSGEQFF,TGTGCCAGCAGTGAAGCCATGGCAGGGGGTAGTGGTGAGCAGTTCTTC
-,-,TRBV6-5,15,TRBJ1-2,CASSYWGGGGYGYTF,TGTGCCAGCAGTTACTGGGGAGGGGGGGGATATGGCTACACCTTC
-,-,TRBV19,13,TRBJ1-2,CASSPTGRDGYTF,TGTGCCAGTAGTCCTACAGGGAGGGATGGCTACACCTTC
once,-,TRBV4-1,17,TRBJ2-3,CASSQAGGGREGDTQYF,TGCGCCAGCAGCCAAGCAGGAGGAGGGCGCGAGGGAGATACGCAGTATTTT
-,-,TRBV18,13,TRBJ2-7,CASSPRTDYEQYF,TGTGCCAGCTCACCAAGGACAGACTACGAGCAGTACTTC
-,-,TRBV5-1,13,TRBJ1-1,CASSLNSNTEAFF,TGCGCCAGCAGCTTGAACAGTAACACTGAAGCTTTCTTT
-,TRBD2,TRBV28,14,TRBJ2-3,CAIKTSGGTDTQYF,TGTGCCATCAAGACTAGCGGGGGAACAGATACGCAGTATTTT
few,-,TRBV6-2/TRBV6-3,15,TRBJ2-7,CASSLWRGTSYEQYF,TGTGCCAGCAGTCTCTGGCGGGGAACCTCCTACGAGCAGTACTTC
-,-,TRBV7-9,15,TRBJ1-5,CASSPPDGSNQPQHF,TGTGCCAGCAGCCCCCCAGACGGGAGCAATCAGCCCCAGCATTTT
-,TRBD1,TRBV2,15,TRBJ2-7,CASREGQGSSYEQYF,TGTGCCAGCAGGGAGGGACAGGGGTCTTCCTACGAGCAGTACTTC
-,TRBD1,TRBV24-1,15,TRBJ2-3,CATSSLDRGTDTQYF,TGTGCCACCAGTTCCTTGGACAGGGGCACAGATACGCAGTATTTT
-,-,TRBV28,14,TRBJ1-2,CASSFFGANYGYTF,TGTGCCAGCAGTTTTTTTGGAGCTAACTATGGCTACACCTTC
once,-,TRBV5-6,17,TRBJ1-3,CASSLRISGGSGNTIYF,TGTGCCAGCAGCTTGCGAATTTCGGGGGGGTCTGGAAACACCATATATTTT